Listed below are T cell receptor beta chains from one sample, sequenced in a study of T cells after posttransplantation cyclophosphamide. Data came from immunoSEQ multiplex PCR; TCRdb stores just in-frame clones and leaves some out. The sample lists 47,000 or so clones, around 91% occurring once. Input material: PBMCs. These receptors were collected from a woman in her fifties or sixties in good health and a related stem cell transplant donor. Both conserved end residues are part of each CDR3. A D gene is named only where the DNA matches it firmly. Where a row states a size, it is once, few, many or the class of an expanded clone; other rows omit it.

.	.	TRBV7-9	TRBJ1-1	TGTGCCAGCAGCCCCTGGGCAGGGTCGGTGAACACTGAAGCTTTCTTT	CASSPWAGSVNTEAFF
.	TRBD1	TRBV5-1	TRBJ1-2	TGCGCCAGCAGCTTGGGACAGGGGTGGGCTGGCTACACCTTC	CASSLGQGWAGYTF
once	TRBD2	TRBV5-8	TRBJ2-7	TGTGCCAGCAGCTTAGGACTAGCCCTATACGAGCAGTACTTC	CASSLGLALYEQYF
.	.	TRBV10-3	TRBJ1-5	TGTGCCATCAGTGGGGTGATCGGGGGCAATCAGCCCCAGCATTTT	CAISGVIGGNQPQHF
few	.	TRBV2	TRBJ2-1	TGTGCCAGCAGTGACCCGGCGGGGAGCAATGAGCAGTTCTTC	CASSDPAGSNEQFF
.	TRBD1	TRBV6-1	TRBJ1-2	TGTGCCAGCAGTGTTCTGCCGGGACAGGGGGTAGATGGCTACACCTTC	CASSVLPGQGVDGYTF
.	TRBD1	TRBV6-4	TRBJ2-2	TGTGCCAGCAGTCGACAGGGAAACACCGGGGAGCTGTTTTTT	CASSRQGNTGELFF
.	.	TRBV29-1	TRBJ1-4	TGCAGCGTTACCGGGGGACGAGATGAAAAACTGTTTTTT	CSVTGGRDEKLFF
.	.	TRBV28	TRBJ2-5	TGTGCCAGCAGTCCCCCCAGGGACCAAGAGACCCAGTACTTC	CASSPPRDQETQYF
.	.	TRBV7-6	TRBJ1-1	TGTGCCAGCAGCCTAGGACAGAACACTGAAGCTTTCTTT	CASSLGQNTEAFF
.	.	TRBV19	TRBJ2-1	TGTGCCAGTAGTAGCCTAGGCATGAATGAGCAGTTCTTC	CASSSLGMNEQFF
.	TRBD2	TRBV5-1	TRBJ2-3	TGCGCCAGCAGCTCGGCGACTAGCGGACCCACAGATACGCAGTATTTT	CASSSATSGPTDTQYF
.	TRBD1	TRBV27	TRBJ1-1	TGTGCCAGCAGTGCCTGGACAGGGGGACGCACTGAAGCTTTCTTT	CASSAWTGGRTEAFF
.	TRBD1	TRBV5-1	TRBJ2-5	TGCGCCAGCAGCTTCTGGACAGGGGAAGAGACCCAGTACTTC	CASSFWTGEETQYF
.	TRBD1	TRBV28	TRBJ1-2	TGTGCCAGCCGTCCACAGGGGATCTATGGCTACACCTTC	CASRPQGIYGYTF
.	.	TRBV18	TRBJ1-4	TGTGCCAGCTCACCAGTCGTGAATGAAAAACTGTTTTTT	CASSPVVNEKLFF
.	TRBD1	TRBV19	TRBJ2-3	TGTGCCAGTAGTGGGGACAGGGTGACAGATACGCAGTATTTT	CASSGDRVTDTQYF
.	.	TRBV5-8	TRBJ1-6	TGTGCCAGCAGCCCATTTCCCGGGATTTATGGGAATTCACCCCTCCACTTT	CASSPFPGIYGNSPLHF
.	TRBD1	TRBV27	TRBJ1-2	TGTGCCAGCAGACCCGGGTGGGGACAGGGGGCCTATGGCTACACCTTC	CASRPGWGQGAYGYTF
.	TRBD2	TRBV11-1	TRBJ2-3	TGTGCCAGCAGCTTTACAGCGGGAGAGGGGACAGATACGCAGTATTTT	CASSFTAGEGTDTQYF
.	.	TRBV5-6	TRBJ2-2	TGTGCCAGCAGCTTGGTATTGGGCGGGGCTAACACCGGGGAGCTGTTTTTT	CASSLVLGGANTGELFF
.	TRBD1	TRBV30	TRBJ2-2	TGTGCCTGGAGCACTGGACAGGCGAACACCGGGGAGCTGTTTTTT	CAWSTGQANTGELFF
.	.	TRBV6-5	TRBJ1-2	TGTGCCAGCAGTTACTCCTCGACAGGAAGGGATGGCTACACCTTC	CASSYSSTGRDGYTF
.	TRBD2	TRBV9	TRBJ2-1	TGTGCCAGCAGCACCAGAGCGGGAGTCGACAATGAGCAGTTCTTC	CASSTRAGVDNEQFF
.	.	TRBV7-9	TRBJ2-2	TGTGCCAGCAGCGCCAGGGCGGGGGAGCTGTTTTTT	CASSARAGELFF
.	TRBD2	TRBV10-3	TRBJ2-2	TGTGCCATCAGTCGGGGGGGCCCCCCCGGGGAGCTGTTTTTT	CAISRGGPPGELFF
.	.	TRBV28	TRBJ1-1	TGTGCCAGCAGGTCCGTTCCCCGGGGAGCCACTGAAGCTTTCTTT	CASRSVPRGATEAFF
few	.	TRBV5-6	TRBJ1-1	TGTGCCAGCAGCTATGGTGGAGGGAAGCCTGAAGCTTTCTTT	CASSYGGGKPEAFF
.	TRBD1	TRBV4-1	TRBJ1-1	TGCGCCAGCAGCCAAGATAGGGAGCTTGGACAGGGGTACACTGAAGCTTTCTTT	CASSQDRELGQGYTEAFF
few	TRBD1	TRBV18	TRBJ1-5	TGTGCCAGCTCACCACGAGACAGGGGGGCGGGCGGCAATCAGCCCCAGCATTTT	CASSPRDRGAGGNQPQHF
.	.	TRBV9	TRBJ1-1	TGTGCCAGCAGCCCCAGGGCCCCGGGCACTGAAGCTTTCTTT	CASSPRAPGTEAFF
few	TRBD1	TRBV6-5	TRBJ1-5	TGTGCCAGCAGATCCACAGGGACAGAACAGCCCCAGCATTTT	CASRSTGTEQPQHF
.	TRBD2	TRBV5-4	TRBJ2-5	TGTGCCAGCAGCTTACCGGGGGGGGTGGAAGAGACCCAGTACTTC	CASSLPGGVEETQYF
.	TRBD2	TRBV5-1	TRBJ2-1	TGCGCCAGCAGCTTGGGGCTAGCGGGCGGGAGTGAGCAGTTCTTC	CASSLGLAGGSEQFF
once	.	TRBV2	TRBJ1-6	TGTGCCAGCAGTCAAAGCATCGACAGTGTCCTCTCACCCCTCCACTTT	CASSQSIDSVLSPLHF
few	.	TRBV19	TRBJ1-6	TGTGCCAGTAGTCTGGACAGAAACGATTCACCCCTCCACTTT	CASSLDRNDSPLHF
.	.	TRBV5-1	TRBJ1-2	TGCGCCAGCAGCTTCTCGGACAGTCAATCCTATAACTATGGCTACACCTTC	CASSFSDSQSYNYGYTF
once	.	TRBV2	TRBJ1-2	TGTGCCAGCAGTGAAATCTTCGCGAGAATCTCCTATGGCTACACCTTC	CASSEIFARISYGYTF
.	TRBD2	TRBV15	TRBJ2-3	TGTGCCACCAGCACCATTAGCGGGGGGGCGGATACGCAGTATTTT	CATSTISGGADTQYF
.	.	TRBV5-4	TRBJ2-7	TGTGCCAGCAGCCCCTTGGGGAGTAAGAACTACGAGCAGTACTTC	CASSPLGSKNYEQYF
once	.	TRBV6-1	TRBJ1-2	TGTGCCAGCAGTGAAGTTGCCAGGGCCCTCTATGGCTACACCTTC	CASSEVARALYGYTF
.	.	TRBV2	TRBJ1-1	TGTGCCAGCAGTGAAGACCGATCAGACACTGAAGCTTTCTTT	CASSEDRSDTEAFF
.	.	TRBV6-5	TRBJ1-1	TGTGCCAGCATGTGGCAGGGGTTCACTGAAGCTTTCTTT	CASMWQGFTEAFF
.	TRBD1	TRBV19	TRBJ1-3	TGTGCCAGTAGTCGACAGGGGGCGCCTGGAAACACCATATATTTT	CASSRQGAPGNTIYF
.	TRBD1	TRBV6-1	TRBJ2-7	TGTGCCAGCAGTGAATCGGGGACAGAGAACTACGAGCAGTACTTC	CASSESGTENYEQYF
.	TRBD1	TRBV19	TRBJ1-3	TGTGCCAGTAGTTCGGGACAGGGGAGAACCTCTGGAAACACCATATATTTT	CASSSGQGRTSGNTIYF
.	.	TRBV5-6	TRBJ1-2	TGTGCCAGCAGCCCTACGCGGAGAGTCTATGGCTACACCTTC	CASSPTRRVYGYTF
.	TRBD1	TRBV29-1	TRBJ1-1	TGCAGCGTTGGACAGGGCGGGGACACTGAAGCTTTCTTT	CSVGQGGDTEAFF
once	.	TRBV18	TRBJ1-6	TGTGCCAGCTCACCACCCGATTCACCCCTCCACTTT	CASSPPDSPLHF
.	TRBD2	TRBV5-1	TRBJ2-5	TGCGCCAGCAGCTTGGAGGGGAGCGGGGGGGCCCAAGAGACCCAGTACTTC	CASSLEGSGGAQETQYF
.	.	TRBV11-3	TRBJ1-1	TGTGCCAGCAGCTTGTCATGGAACACTGAAGCTTTCTTT	CASSLSWNTEAFF
.	TRBD2	TRBV7-7	TRBJ2-3	TGTGCTAGCAGCACAGGACTAGCGGGAGGCACAGATACGCAGTATTTT	CASSTGLAGGTDTQYF